This entry is about one T cell receptor (beta chain). The data belong to a study of cytomegalovirus exposure and HLA in healthy donors. CDR1 and CDR2 from the germline V gene are ENHRY and SYGVKD. V lost 2 bases, J lost 5 bases, and 10 bases stayed unmatched. The CDR3 extends over 16 amino acids. Clones were read by immunoSEQ multiplex PCR, and TCRdb kept only the in-frame ones, dropping some. The table has some 98,000 clones, roughly 87% seen once. Sample: PBMCs. This sequence was found in a man aged 18 to 29 in good health and CMV-seropositive. This sequence joins TRBV10-3 and TRBJ1-1; TRBD1 matches 8 bases. The CDR3 spells CAISETAQGVMTEAFF. As DNA, the CDR3 is TGTGCCATCAGTGAGACAGCACAGGGGGTAATGACTGAAGCTTTCTTT.